These 7 T cell receptor beta chains were sequenced from one sample in a study of T cell responses to AZD1222 COVID-19 vaccine. Generated by immunoSEQ multiplex PCR, the TCRdb table keeps only in-frame clones and is missing some. The sample records approximately 190,000 clones, more than 75% being singletons. The sequenced sample was peripheral blood, obtained on day 0 of AZD1222 vaccination. These receptors were obtained from an adult in good health.

This chain links TRBV27 with TRBJ2-2, with TRBD2 matching over 7 bases. The germline CDR1 and CDR2 sequences are MNHEY and SMNVEV (reference sequence). CDR3 length: 16 residues. V lost 3 bases to trimming and J lost 8 bases; unmatched junction nucleotides: 12. This chain's CDR3 is CASSFSLGLNRGELFF. The CDR3 nucleotides read TGTGCCAGCAGTTTTTCATTGGGACTAAATAGGGGGGAGCTGTTTTTT.

This chain links TRBV3-1 (or the pseudogene TRBV3-2) with TRBJ1-5, with D maybe TRBD1 (6 bases). The CDR3 is made up of 14 amino acids. Germline CDR1 and CDR2: LGHDT and YNNKEL (reference sequence). With 0 bases removed from V and 7 bases from J, the gap between germline ends came to 10 bases. In nucleotides, the CDR3 is TGTGCCAGCAGCCAAGATCCGGGGGGCCAGCCCCAGCATTTT. Translated, it gives CASSQDPGGQPQHF.

The gene calls are TRBV4-3 and TRBJ1-1, with 7 bases identical to TRBD1. CDR3 length: 16 amino acids. The V and J ends lost 2 bases and 5 bases, in that order; junction bases with no gene match: 11. Germline V lookup: CDR1 LGHNA, CDR2 YSLEER. DNA of the CDR3: TGCGCCAGCAGCCAATCCTCCCGGGACAGTTTTACTGAAGCTTTCTTT. This codes for CASSQSSRDSFTEAFF.

The chain links TRBV7-9 to TRBJ2-1, with 7 bases that match TRBD2. Germline loops: CDR1 SEHNR, CDR2 FQNEAQ (reference sequence). J lost 6 bases, V lost 4 bases, and 9 bases had no gene match. There are 15 residues in the CDR3. The DNA for the CDR3 is TGTGCCAGCAGCTCCCTGAGGGCGGGGGTCAATGAGCAGTTCTTC. It encodes CASSSLRAGVNEQFF.

The chain couples TRBV15 to TRBJ1-4, with D hard to call. The CDR3 length is 15 residues. With 3 bases removed from V and 6 bases from J, the gap between germline ends came to 14 bases. Germline V lookup: CDR1 LNHNV, CDR2 YYDKDF (reference sequence). The CDR3 is CATSRGSGWDEKLFF. The DNA for the CDR3 is TGTGCCACCAGCAGGGGGTCAGGCTGGGATGAAAAACTGTTTTTT.

J is TRBJ2-5 and V is TRBV6-1; D perhaps matches TRBD1 (5 bases). Deletions cut 0 bases from V and 1 base from J, with 9 bases between. Germline CDR1 MNHNS, CDR2 SASEGT. There are 15 residues in the CDR3. CDR3 protein: CASSEAWGLQETQYF. Here the CDR3 DNA reads TGTGCCAGCAGTGAAGCTTGGGGCCTCCAAGAGACCCAGTACTTC.

The chain links TRBV27 to TRBJ1-2; TRBD1 agrees at 7 bases. The CDR3 runs to 13 residues. Germline V gene lookup returns CDR1 MNHEY and CDR2 SMNVEV (reference sequence). V lost 6 bases and J lost 8; bases outside the gene matches: 9. The CDR3 region has the DNA TGTGCCAGCAGACTTGACAGGGTCGGCGGCTACACCTTC. This sequence encodes CASRLDRVGGYTF.